Below are 19 T cell receptor delta chains sequenced from a single sample in a study of Vδ1+ human thymocytes. Study-wide findings and caveats: Thymic TRG and TRD repertoires appeared highly polyclonal, with Gaussian CDR3 length distributions.

What these receptors recognize is not known. Sequences come from RNA converted to cDNA by reverse transcription. The CDR3 regions were amplified by multiplex PCR from V-gene primers to a constant-region primer. TCRdb fed the multiplex PCR reads to CATT. The profile shows roughly 76,000 delta-chain clones, around 34% of them singletons. Sequencing was carried out using Vdelta1+ gamma-delta thymocytes from the thymus. The subset here: FACS-sorted CD3+ TCRalphabeta- TCRVdelta1+ TCRVdelta2- thymocytes. These receptors came from a boy less than two years old who had congenital heart surgery.

V usage is TRDV1 and J usage is TRDJ1; D uncertain. CDR1 is TSWWSYY and CDR2 is QGS in the germline V gene. Between the trimmed V and J ends, which lost 2 bases and 2 bases, there was a span of 15 bases. The CDR3 sequence is 16 residues long. CDR3: CALGEVPGFYTDKLIF. CDR3 nucleotide sequence: TGTGCTCTTGGGGAAGTTCCGGGGTTTTATACCGATAAACTCATCTTT.

V usage is TRDV1 and J usage is TRDJ1, with 9 bases lining up with TRDD3. Looked up from germline, CDR1 is TSWWSYY and CDR2 is QGS. V dropped 5 bases and J dropped 5; count of bases not matched to a gene: 30. The CDR3 has 22 amino acids. The CDR3 loop is CALGTRPPTMRGIPLSSDKLIF. CDR3 DNA: TGTGCTCTTGGGACTCGCCCTCCTACCATGAGGGGGATACCGTTATCTTCAGATAAACTCATCTTT.

The chain recombines TRDV1 with TRDJ1, with D possibly being TRDD3 (6 bases). This CDR3 is 18 amino acids long. The germline CDR1 and CDR2 sequences are TSWWSYY and QGS. Trimming took 2 bases from V and 0 from J, leaving 19 bases between them. The CDR3 nucleotides are TGTGCTCTTGGGGAATTATCTCCGGGGGACGGTTACACCGATAAACTCATCTTT. Its translation: CALGELSPGDGYTDKLIF.

This clone was observed a handful of times. The rearrangement joins TRDV1 to TRDJ1; 7 positions match TRDD2. The CDR3 totals 17 residues. Trimming removed 4 bases from V and 11 bases from J; junction bases left unmatched: 22. Germline V gives CDR1 TSWWSYY, CDR2 QGS. The CDR3 nucleotides are TGTGCTCTTGGGGGAATTCCTACGCCTAGCTGGAGCCGCAGGCTCATCTTT. This encodes CALGGIPTPSWSRRLIF.

This clone showed up just a few times. J is TRDJ1 and V is TRDV1; D unclear. V dropped 2 bases and J dropped 0 bases, with 28 bases sitting between them. The germline gives CDR1 TSWWSYY, CDR2 QGS. This CDR3 spans 21 amino acids. The CDR3 loop is CALGETVECESRQINTDKLIF. CDR3 in DNA: TGTGCTCTTGGGGAAACCGTAGAATGTGAAAGCAGACAAATTAACACCGATAAACTCATCTTT.

As for this clone: Other DNA variants within this sample encode the same CDR3. The rearrangement joins TRDV1 to TRDJ1; weak D call: TRDD2 (5 bases). The ends were cut back, 4 bases at V and 8 bases at J, with 26 bases in the middle. The CDR3 totals 17 residues. The V gene's germline CDR1 is TSWWSYY and CDR2 QGS. The CDR3 loop reads CALGGFSSNQRTRKLIF. CDR3 coding DNA: TGTGCTCTTGGGGGTTTTTCCTCAAACCAACGGACGAGAAAACTCATCTTT.

This clone was seen only a few times. V and J are TRDV1 and TRDJ1; 7 bases are a match to TRDD2. J was trimmed by 7 bases and V by 3 bases; bases with no gene match: 20. In germline, CDR1 is TSWWSYY, CDR2 QGS. This CDR3 has 18 residues. Written as DNA, the CDR3 is TGTGCTCTTGGGGAGTTCCTACGTGATGGGGTCGTACCTTCTAAACTCATCTTT. Its translation is CALGEFLRDGVVPSKLIF.

V is TRDV1 and J is TRDJ1; D unclear. The CDR3 length is 17 residues. Trimming shortened V by 5 bases and J by 2 bases, and 21 bases separated the two germline ends. Per germline, CDR1 TSWWSYY and CDR2 QGS. The CDR3 reads CALGWRRDRDPTDKLIF. Written as DNA, the CDR3 is TGTGCTCTTGGGTGGAGGCGGGACCGCGACCCAACCGATAAACTCATCTTT.

This clone was observed a few times. This sequence joins TRDV1 and TRDJ1; D is uncertain. Trimming removed 0 bases from V and 3 bases from J, with 20 bases in between. From germline, CDR1 is TSWWSYY and CDR2 QGS. The CDR3 sequence is 18 residues long. The CDR3 loop is CALGELRPIHLSSDKLIF. For the CDR3, the DNA is TGTGCTCTTGGGGAACTAAGGCCTATTCACCTATCCTCCGATAAACTCATCTTT.

This clone was recorded a few times. The gene calls are TRDV1 and TRDJ1; D not certain. CDR3 length equals 15 residues. Germline V gene lookup returns CDR1 TSWWSYY and CDR2 QGS. V lost 1 base and J lost 5, with 14 bases in between. The CDR3 spells CALGEPRVGSDKLIF. Written as DNA, the CDR3 is TGTGCTCTTGGGGAACCTCGAGTTGGTTCGGATAAACTCATCTTT.

The chain is built from TRDV3 and TRDJ1; the D gene could be TRDD2 or TRDD3 (9 bases each). Trimming removed 0 bases from V and 4 bases from J, with 30 bases in between. Germline V gives CDR1 TVYSNPD, CDR2 GDNSRS (reference sequence). The CDR3 contains 19 residues. Here the CDR3 reads CAFRPSYALNYWGNDKLIF. The CDR3 DNA follows: TGTGCCTTTAGACCTTCCTACGCGTTGAACTACTGGGGGAACGATAAACTCATCTTT.

This clone has a handful of counts. The chain links TRDV1 to TRDJ1, with D possibly matching TRDD3 (9 bases). With 3 bases removed from V and 0 bases from J, the gap between germline ends came to 32 bases. CDR1 and CDR2 from the germline V gene are TSWWSYY and QGS. The CDR3 runs to 22 residues. The chain's CDR3 is CALGELYLPRVLGDPYTDKLIF. The CDR3 nucleotides are TGTGCTCTTGGGGAGTTGTACCTTCCTAGAGTACTGGGGGACCCTTACACCGATAAACTCATCTTT.

This chain joins TRDV1 and TRDJ1, with D maybe TRDD3 (5 bases). V shed 2 bases and J shed 1 base, with 17 bases lying between them. The CDR3 covers 17 residues. Germline V gene sequence: CDR1 TSWWSYY, CDR2 QGS. DNA of the CDR3: TGTGCTCTTGGGGAAGGTCCAACGGGGGCTTCCACCGATAAACTCATCTTT. It encodes CALGEGPTGASTDKLIF.

This clone occurred a few times. The rearrangement joins TRDV1 to TRDJ1, with 8 bases fitting TRDD3. The CDR3 runs to 20 residues. With V trimmed by 5 bases and J by 0 bases, 20 bases remained unmatched. Germline values: CDR1 TSWWSYY, CDR2 QGS. The CDR3 here is CALGLRVVTGGRRYTDKLIF. The CDR3 nucleotides are TGTGCTCTTGGGCTCCGGGTGGTGACTGGGGGGAGGAGGTACACCGATAAACTCATCTTT.

On this clone: The sample contains more than one DNA sequence encoding this CDR3. The rearrangement uses TRDV1 and TRDJ1; possible D gene TRDD2, 7 bases. The CDR3 consists of 19 residues. With 2 bases removed from V and 0 bases from J, the gap between germline ends came to 22 bases. Germline values: CDR1 TSWWSYY, CDR2 QGS. CDR3 sequence reads: CALGEVPTSLGTHTDKLIF. The CDR3 DNA follows: TGTGCTCTTGGGGAAGTTCCTACGTCCCTGGGGACGCACACCGATAAACTCATCTTT.

This chain connects TRDV1 to TRDJ1, with TRDD2 matching over 9 bases. This CDR3 spans 23 amino acids. V trimming: 2 bases; J trimming: 0 bases; junction bases outside the gene matches: 25. Germline V gene lookup returns CDR1 TSWWSYY and CDR2 QGS. This chain's CDR3 is CALGEARPSYRYPGGPYTDKLIF. In nucleotides, the CDR3 is TGTGCTCTTGGGGAAGCGCGGCCTTCCTACAGGTATCCTGGGGGCCCTTACACCGATAAACTCATCTTT.

The V and J genes are TRDV1 and TRDJ1; 11 nucleotides line up with TRDD3. Trimming removed 0 bases from V and 3 bases from J; junction bases left unmatched: 24. The germline gives CDR1 TSWWSYY, CDR2 QGS. The CDR3 is 23 amino acids. DNA for the CDR3: TGTGCTCTTGGGGAACTAAGTGTTCCTACCGAGAAGGTACTGGGGGATAATCCCGATAAACTCATCTTT. Translated: CALGELSVPTEKVLGDNPDKLIF.

In its sample, this clone was seen a few times. The genes are TRDV1 and TRDJ1, with a weak D call TRDD3 (8 bases). CDR1 TSWWSYY and CDR2 QGS come from the germline V gene. Trimming cost V 1 base and J 0 bases, with 36 bases left between them. The CDR3 runs to 24 residues. The DNA of the CDR3 is TGTGCTCTTGGGGAACCAACGTATTCCTACCCCGGTGGTACTGGGGGTCCGTACACCGATAAACTCATCTTT. Residues: CALGEPTYSYPGGTGGPYTDKLIF.

This clone was seen only a few times. An end of the junction does not agree with germline; a read error may underlie this. The chain employs TRDV1 and TRDJ1; TRDD3 matches 10 bases. This CDR3 comprises 16 residues. Germline CDR1 reads TSWWSYY; CDR2 reads QGS. CDR3 sequence (DNA): TGCTCCCTACTGGGGGATTCCATTCCACGGACCGATAAACTCATCTTT. Residues: CSLLGDSIPRTDKLIF.